The 13 T cell receptor beta chains listed next were all sequenced from one sample in a study of cytomegalovirus exposure and HLA in healthy donors. With 60 Vbeta and 13 Jbeta primers, the PCR was carried out. Assay used: immunoSEQ multiplex PCR; TCRdb lists only in-frame clones, some missing. Here the sample spans 100,000 or so clones, over 80% being singletons. The sequencing sample was made of PBMCs. The receptors were gathered from a man between 25 and 39 years old in good health and CMV-seropositive.

The chain carries TRBV7-9 and TRBJ2-6, with TRBD2 as a possible D gene (6 bases). From germline, CDR1 is SEHNR and CDR2 FQNEAQ (reference sequence). V shed 2 bases and J shed 1 base, with 9 bases lying between them. The CDR3 extends over 16 amino acids. The CDR3, as DNA: TGTGCCAGCAGCTTATCCCGGGGGTCTGGGGCCAACGTCCTGACTTTC. Translated: CASSLSRGSGANVLTF.

The chain's CDR3 is CASSQDLASNQPQHF. The CDR3, as DNA: TGTGCCAGCAGCCAAGATCTCGCGTCGAATCAGCCCCAGCATTTT. The rearrangement joins TRBV4-2 to TRBJ1-5, with D uncertain. CDR1 and CDR2 (germline): LGHNA, YNFKEQ. The CDR3 consists of 15 residues. V was clipped by 0 bases and J by 4 bases, with 10 bases between them.

This clone appeared a few times. The rearrangement uses TRBV6-5 and TRBJ1-1; tentative D call: TRBD1 (5 bases). The CDR3 is 13 amino acids. V lost 3 bases, J lost 8 bases, and 13 bases lay in between. Germline V gene lookup returns CDR1 MNHEY and CDR2 SVGAGI. Here the CDR3 DNA reads TGTGCCAGCAGTTATGGGATCGACAGAGAAGCTTTCTTT. This encodes CASSYGIDREAFF.

In DNA, the CDR3 is TGTGCCAGCAGCTTGGTTCCGGACAGGTTCTCTAATGAAAAACTGTTTTTT. It is translated as CASSLVPDRFSNEKLFF. The V and J genes are TRBV5-5 and TRBJ1-4; 7 nucleotides align to TRBD1. The CDR3 is 17 residues long. The V and J ends lost 0 bases and 3 bases, in that order; junction bases with no gene match: 8. In germline, CDR1 is SGHKS, CDR2 YYEKEE (reference sequence).

The chain couples TRBV10-1 to TRBJ2-2; possibly TRBD2 for D (6 bases). The CDR3 contains 17 residues. V was trimmed by 4 bases and J by 0 bases, leaving 15 bases between them. The germline V gene has CDR1 WNHNN and CDR2 SYGVQD (reference sequence). The CDR3 region has the DNA TGCGCCAGCAGTGGCGGAGGGCAGCCTGCGAACACCGGGGAGCTGTTTTTT. This encodes CASSGGGQPANTGELFF.

A single count supports this clone. Sequence at one end of the junction differs from germline and may be a read error. The rearrangement joins TRBV19 to TRBJ1-6; D uncertain. CDR3 length: 13 amino acids. The germline CDR1 and CDR2 sequences are LNHDA and SQIVND (reference sequence). CDR3 protein: CASNVPDNSALHF. For the CDR3, the DNA is TGTGCCAGTAATGTTCCAGATAATTCAGCCCTCCACTTT.

V is TRBV9 and J is TRBJ1-2; 7 nucleotides agree with TRBD1. Trimming at V came to 3 bases and at J to 4 bases, leaving 12 bases not matched to a gene. The CDR3 is 16 residues long. Germline V gives CDR1 SGDLS, CDR2 YYNGEE. CDR3: CASSAHPGQMGYGYTF. CDR3 bases: TGTGCCAGCAGCGCACATCCGGGACAGATGGGCTATGGCTACACCTTC.

This clone was seen more than once but under ten times. This sequence joins TRBV19 and TRBJ2-7; 8 nucleotides match TRBD1. Trimming took 1 base from V and 3 from J; bases not matched to a gene: 5. The CDR3 spans 15 residues. Germline V gene data show CDR1 as LNHDA and CDR2 as SQIVND (reference sequence). The CDR3 bases are TGTGCCAGTAGTATAGGAGGACAGGGACGCTACGAGCAGTACTTC. This sequence encodes CASSIGGQGRYEQYF.

The chain is built from TRBV5-5 and TRBJ1-2; the match to TRBD1 covers 7 bases. Unmatched junction bases numbered 8, after V lost 3 bases and J lost 6 bases. The CDR3 contains 14 residues. Germline values: CDR1 SGHKS, CDR2 YYEKEE (reference sequence). The CDR3 DNA reads TGTGCCAGCAGCTCTAGACAGGGATTTAATGGCTACACCTTC. Translated, it gives CASSSRQGFNGYTF.

The chain carries TRBV6-6 and TRBJ2-5, with D perhaps matching TRBD2 (5 bases). CDR3 size: 14 residues. Germline V gene sequence: CDR1 MNHNY, CDR2 SVGAGI (reference sequence). The ends were cut back, 0 bases at V and 5 bases at J, with 10 bases in the middle. The CDR3 DNA sequence: TGTGCCAGCAGTTACTCGTCCGGGGAGGAGACCCAGTACTTC. Translation: CASSYSSGEETQYF.

This chain uses TRBV10-3 with TRBJ2-5; tentative D call: TRBD1 (6 bases). CDR1 is ENHRY and CDR2 is SYGVKD in the germline V gene. V dropped 6 bases and J dropped 0 bases, with 8 bases sitting between them. The CDR3 has 13 residues. CDR3 nucleotide sequence: TGTGCCATCAGGGGGGACAACCAAGAGACCCAGTACTTC. It codes for CAIRGDNQETQYF.

This clone has just one count. V usage is TRBV28 and J usage is TRBJ1-5, with 7 bases fitting TRBD1. This CDR3 comprises 15 residues. V gave up 3 bases and J gave up 7 bases; unmatched junction bases: 9. The germline V gene has CDR1 MDHEN and CDR2 SYDVKM. CDR3 nucleotide sequence: TGTGCCAGCAGTTTTGAAGGAGGGGGCCTACAGCCCCAGCATTTT. This sequence encodes CASSFEGGGLQPQHF. Full variable domain (outside the CDR3, taken from reference TRBV28 and TRBJ1-5): DVKVTQSSRYLVKRTGEKVFLECVQDMDHENMFWYRQDPGLGLRLIYFSYDVKMKEKGDIPEGYSVSREKKERFSLILESASTNQTSMYLCASSFEGGGLQPQHFGDGTRLSIL.

The chain employs TRBV2 and TRBJ2-5; D might be TRBD2 (6 bases). This CDR3 spans 16 amino acids. From germline, CDR1 is SNHLY and CDR2 FYNNEI. V was clipped by 2 bases and J by 2 bases, with 15 bases between them. CDR3 residues: CASSELDYLSQETQYF. The CDR3 DNA sequence: TGTGCCAGCAGTGAACTGGACTACCTTTCACAAGAGACCCAGTACTTC.